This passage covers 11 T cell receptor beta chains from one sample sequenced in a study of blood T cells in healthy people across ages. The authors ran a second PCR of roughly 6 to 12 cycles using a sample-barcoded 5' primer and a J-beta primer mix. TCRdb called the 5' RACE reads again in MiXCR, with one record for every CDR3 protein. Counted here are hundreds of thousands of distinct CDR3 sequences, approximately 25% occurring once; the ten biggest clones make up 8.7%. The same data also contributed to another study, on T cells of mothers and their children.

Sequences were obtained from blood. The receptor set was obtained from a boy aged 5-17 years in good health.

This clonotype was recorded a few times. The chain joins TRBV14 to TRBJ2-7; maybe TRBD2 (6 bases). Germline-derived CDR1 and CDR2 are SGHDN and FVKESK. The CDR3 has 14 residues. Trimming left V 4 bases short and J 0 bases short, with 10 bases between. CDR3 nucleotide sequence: TGTGCCAGCAGCCGTTACGGGGGCTCCTACGAGCAGTACTTC. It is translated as CASSRYGGSYEQYF.

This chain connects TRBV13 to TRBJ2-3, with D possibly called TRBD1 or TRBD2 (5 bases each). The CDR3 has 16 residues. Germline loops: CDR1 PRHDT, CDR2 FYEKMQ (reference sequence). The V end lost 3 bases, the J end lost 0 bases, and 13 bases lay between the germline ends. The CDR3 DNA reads TGTGCCAGCAGCTTTAGGTGGGGACCAAGCACAGATACGCAGTATTTT. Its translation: CASSFRWGPSTDTQYF. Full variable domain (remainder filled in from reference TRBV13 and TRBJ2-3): AAGVIQSPRHLIKEKRETATLKCYPIPRHDTVYWYQQGPGQDPQFLISFYEKMQSDKGSIPDRFSAQQFSDYHSELNMSSLELGDSALYFCASSFRWGPSTDTQYFGPGTRLTVL.

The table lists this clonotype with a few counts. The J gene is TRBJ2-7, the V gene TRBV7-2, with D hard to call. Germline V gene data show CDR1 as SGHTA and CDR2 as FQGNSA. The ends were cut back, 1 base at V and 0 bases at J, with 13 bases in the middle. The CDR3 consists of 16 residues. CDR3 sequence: CASSLGGSGYSYEQYF. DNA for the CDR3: TGTGCCAGCAGCTTAGGTGGGTCCGGATACTCCTACGAGCAGTACTTC.

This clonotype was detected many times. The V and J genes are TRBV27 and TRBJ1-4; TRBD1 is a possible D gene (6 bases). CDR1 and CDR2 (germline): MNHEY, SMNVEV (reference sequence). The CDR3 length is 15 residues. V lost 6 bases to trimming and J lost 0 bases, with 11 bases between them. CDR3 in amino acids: CASSRRGATNEKLFF. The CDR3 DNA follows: TGTGCCAGCAGCAGGAGGGGGGCAACTAATGAAAAACTGTTTTTT.

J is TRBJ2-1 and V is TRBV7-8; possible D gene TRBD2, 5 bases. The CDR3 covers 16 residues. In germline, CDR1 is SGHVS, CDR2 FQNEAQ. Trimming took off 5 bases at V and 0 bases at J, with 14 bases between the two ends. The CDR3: CASSTPRGSSYNEQFF. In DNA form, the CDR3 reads TGTGCCAGCAGCACCCCTCGGGGAAGCTCCTACAATGAGCAGTTCTTC. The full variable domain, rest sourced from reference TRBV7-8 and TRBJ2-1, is GAGVSQSPRYKVAKRGQDVALRCDPISGHVSLFWYQQALGQGPEFLTYFQNEAQLDKSGLPSDRFFAERPEGSVSTLKIQRTQQEDSAVYLCASSTPRGSSYNEQFFGPGTRLTVL.

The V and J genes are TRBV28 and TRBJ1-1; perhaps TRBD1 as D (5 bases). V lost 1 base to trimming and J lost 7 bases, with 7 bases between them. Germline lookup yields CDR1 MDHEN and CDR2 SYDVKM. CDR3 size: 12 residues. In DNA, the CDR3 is TGTGCCAGCAGTTTATTCCAGGGTGAAGCTTTCTTT. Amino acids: CASSLFQGEAFF.

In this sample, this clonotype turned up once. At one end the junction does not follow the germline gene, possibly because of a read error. The CDR3 spells CAIQGGAGTGELFF. Here the CDR3 DNA reads TGTGCCATCCAGGGGGGGGCCGGAACCGGGGAACTGTTTTTT. The V gene is TRBV10-3, the J gene TRBJ2-2; D is tentatively TRBD1 or TRBD2 (7 bases each). The CDR3 has 14 amino acids. Germline CDR1 is ENHRY and CDR2 is SYGVKD.

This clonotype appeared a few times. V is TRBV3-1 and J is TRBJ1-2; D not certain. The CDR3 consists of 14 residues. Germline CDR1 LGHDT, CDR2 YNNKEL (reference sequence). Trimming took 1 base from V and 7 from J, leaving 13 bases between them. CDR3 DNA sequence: TGTGCCAGCAGCCAAGTCGCGGGATTGAGTGGCTACACCTTC. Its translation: CASSQVAGLSGYTF. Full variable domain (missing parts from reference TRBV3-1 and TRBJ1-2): DTAVSQTPKYLVTQMGNDKSIKCEQNLGHDTMYWYKQDSKKFLKIMFSYNNKELIINETVPNRFSPKSPDKAHLNLHINSLELGDSAVYFCASSQVAGLSGYTFGSGTRLTVV.

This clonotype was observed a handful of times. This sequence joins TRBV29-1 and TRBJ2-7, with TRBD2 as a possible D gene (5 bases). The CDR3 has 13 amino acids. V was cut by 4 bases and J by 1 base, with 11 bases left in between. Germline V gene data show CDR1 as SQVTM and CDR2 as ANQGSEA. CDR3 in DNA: TGCAGCGTTGCGGGGATTCGATCCTACGAGCAGTACTTC. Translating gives CSVAGIRSYEQYF.

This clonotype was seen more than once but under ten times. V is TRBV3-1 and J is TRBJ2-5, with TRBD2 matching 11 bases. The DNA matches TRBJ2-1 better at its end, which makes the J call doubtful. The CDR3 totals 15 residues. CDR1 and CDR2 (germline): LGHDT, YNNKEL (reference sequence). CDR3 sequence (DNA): TGTGCCAGCAGCCAATCTAGCGGGAGGATCAATGAGCAGTTCTTC. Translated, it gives CASSQSSGRINEQFF.

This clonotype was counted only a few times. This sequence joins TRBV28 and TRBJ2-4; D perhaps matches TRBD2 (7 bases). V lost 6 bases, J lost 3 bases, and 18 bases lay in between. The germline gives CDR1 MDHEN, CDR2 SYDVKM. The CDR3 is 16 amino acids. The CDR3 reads CASSGDYRVDKNIQYF. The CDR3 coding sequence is TGTGCCAGCAGCGGGGACTACAGGGTAGACAAAAACATTCAGTACTTC.